This T cell receptor beta chain was recovered during a study of blood T cell repertoires in COVID-19. Overall study: PBMCs, B-cell-depleted T cells, or T cells were the source of the cDNA or gDNA that made up the material.

Germline-derived CDR1 and CDR2 are LGHNT and FRNRAP. With V trimmed by 7 bases and J by 6 bases, 4 bases remained unmatched. This CDR3 has 13 amino acids. Self-reported history from a screening survey and questionnaire set each donor's cohort. For recovered donors of Cohort 3, there were two negative PCRs, clearance, or symptom resolution. The authors' processing: Reference gene primer amplification gave estimated nucleated cell counts. TCRdb keeps only in-frame clones here, not all; method: immunoSEQ multiplex PCR. D and trimming were read from the DNA, whereas the V and J calls and clone size are those reported in that table. The sample consists of some 350,000 clones, about 88% of them appearing once.

This TCR derives from a woman in her twenties or thirties who had recovered from COVID-19. Material: PBMCs or T cells enriched from blood (not recorded which). The chain employs TRBV12-5 and TRBJ1-5; 9 bases agree with TRBD1. CDR3 sequence reads: CASAGTGSQPQHF. The CDR3 bases are TGTGCTAGTGCCGGGACAGGGAGTCAGCCCCAGCATTTT.